This entry lists 8 T cell receptor beta chains sequenced from one sample in a study of blood T cell repertoires in COVID-19 (dated by TCRdb to the early 2020s). The library was built by means of the immunoSEQ multiplex PCR assay. TCRdb provides this immuneACCESS table in a form limited to in-frame rearrangements. Some clones are lacking; in checked studies, under half of them reflect an unresolved V gene, and why the rest are absent is not known. The sample table holds 200,000 to 250,000 clones, of which almost 90% were seen once. Together, the top ten hold around 2.8% of the sample. What was sequenced was peripheral blood. The receptors were gathered from a woman aged 55-70 years with acute or convalescent COVID-19.

V gene TRBV7-8 combines with J gene TRBJ1-5, with D possibly being TRBD1 (5 bases). Deletions cut 1 base from V and 7 bases from J, with 8 bases between. From germline, CDR1 is SGHVS and CDR2 FQNEAQ. CDR3 length equals 13 residues. DNA for the CDR3: TGTGCCAGCAGCTTAGGCAGGGAACAGCCCCAGCATTTT. It encodes CASSLGREQPQHF.

The gene calls are TRBV6-1 and TRBJ2-4; a weak D match, TRBD2 (7 bases). Germline CDR1 MNHNS, CDR2 SASEGT. The CDR3 runs to 18 residues. Trimming shortened V by 1 base and J by 1 base, and 17 bases separated the two germline ends. CDR3 sequence (DNA): TGTGCCAGCAGTGAAGAGTGGGGGCGGGGGTTTGCCAAAAACATTCAGTACTTC. It encodes CASSEEWGRGFAKNIQYF.

This clone was recorded a few times. This chain uses TRBV5-8 with TRBJ1-2, with no clear D. There are 13 residues in the CDR3. Germline V CDR1 and CDR2: SGHTS, YDEGEE. With 4 bases removed from V and 4 bases from J, the gap between germline ends came to 11 bases. The CDR3 DNA follows: TGTGCCAGCAGCAAAATACTAAGCTATGGCTACACCTTC. It specifies CASSKILSYGYTF.

This chain uses TRBV5-6 with TRBJ1-4; D not certain. Deletions cut 0 bases from V and 4 bases from J, with 7 bases between. This CDR3 is 14 amino acids long. CDR1 is SGHDT, CDR2 YYEEEE, per germline. CDR3 sequence (DNA): TGTGCCAGCAGCTTGGACAGAAGTAATGAAAAACTGTTTTTT. This gives the protein CASSLDRSNEKLFF.

The chain uses TRBV4-1 and TRBJ2-7, with 11 bases fitting TRBD2. V lost 4 bases and J lost 5; bases outside the gene matches: 10. The V gene's germline CDR1 is MGHRA and CDR2 YSYEKL. This CDR3 contains 16 residues. The CDR3, as DNA: TGCGCCAGCAGCCGAGCGACTAGCGGGGCTTGGGACGAGCAGTACTTC. Translating gives CASSRATSGAWDEQYF.

V is TRBV29-1 and J is TRBJ2-2; 9 bases match TRBD1. CDR1 and CDR2 from the germline V gene are SQVTM and ANQGSEA. The CDR3 is made up of 13 amino acids. V lost 7 bases and J lost 5; bases outside the gene matches: 5. The CDR3 coding sequence is TGCAGCGCCCACAGGGGGCTTACCGGGGAGCTGTTTTTT. It codes for CSAHRGLTGELFF.

The CDR3 sequence: CASSEDEAYGYTF. The CDR3 DNA is TGTGCCAGCAGTGAAGACGAGGCGTATGGCTACACCTTC. This sequence joins TRBV6-1 and TRBJ1-2, with unresolved D. Trimming shortened V by 1 base and J by 5 bases, and 8 bases separated the two germline ends. Germline V gene lookup returns CDR1 MNHNS and CDR2 SASEGT. The CDR3 totals 13 residues.

This rearrangement joins TRBV28 to TRBJ2-3, with a possible D match to TRBD2 (6 bases). The CDR3 has 15 amino acids. CDR1 and CDR2 from the germline V gene are MDHEN and SYDVKM. The V gene lost 6 bases and the J gene lost 6 bases, with 19 bases spanning the gap. The CDR3, as DNA: TGTGCCAGCAGCCGCCCGGGGGTGTCGGTCGATACGCAGTATTTT. Its translation is CASSRPGVSVDTQYF.